A selection of T cell receptor beta chains follows, all from one sample in a study of response to subunit inactivated influenza vaccine. TCRdb analysed the RT-PCR reads with MiXCR anew, one entry per CDR3 protein. The repertoire holds 400,000 to 650,000 distinct CDR3 sequences, less than 7.5% seen once, with around 12% in the top ten. This specimen was PBMCs from blood, taken less than 25 months after vaccination. These receptors all stem from a man aged 45 to 75 who received an inactivated influenza vaccine. Each CDR3 is given with its conserved first and last residue. A D gene is named only where the DNA matches it firmly. A clone size is listed for some rows: how often the clone was seen (once, few, many), or a class if it is expanded.

TRBD1	many	TRBV6-1	14	TRBJ1-5	TGTGCCAGCAGTGGGGGACAGGGCAATCAGCCCCAGCATTTT	CASSGGQGNQPQHF
TRBD1	few	TRBV3-1	14	TRBJ2-1	TGTGCCAGCAGCCAATCCACACAGGGGAATGAGCAGTTCTTC	CASSQSTQGNEQFF
TRBD2	-	TRBV10-3	13	TRBJ2-1	TGTGCCATCACACGGGAGGGTTACAATGAGCAGTTCTTC	CAITREGYNEQFF
-	-	TRBV29-1	14	TRBJ2-4	TGCAGCGTTCGGGGGTTTGAGGCCTTAAACATTCAGTACTTC	CSVRGFEALNIQYF
TRBD2	few	TRBV5-4	15	TRBJ2-1	TGTGCCAGCAGCACCAGACTAGCAGGTGTGAATGAGCAGTTCTTC	CASSTRLAGVNEQFF
TRBD2	many	TRBV6-2/TRBV6-3	20	TRBJ2-1	TGTGCCAGCAGTTACTCGATGAGTCTAGCGGGAGCCAGCTCCTACAATGAGCAGTTCTTC	CASSYSMSLAGASSYNEQFF
-	many	TRBV7-9	13	TRBJ2-3	TGTGCCAGCAGCTTCGGGGTCACAGATACGCAGTATTTT	CASSFGVTDTQYF
-	few	TRBV6-1	15	TRBJ1-1	TGTGCCAGCAGTGCACGGACAGTCTTGAACACTGAAGCTTTCTTT	CASSARTVLNTEAFF
TRBD2	many	TRBV20-1	16	TRBJ2-3	TGCAGTGCTAGATTGGGTGCCGGGACTAACAGGCAGACGCAGTATTTT	CSARLGAGTNRQTQYF
-	-	TRBV12-3/TRBV12-4	13	TRBJ2-7	TGTGCCAGCAGTTTAGCTGGGGCTGCAGAGCAGTACTTC	CASSLAGAAEQYF
-	many	TRBV2	13	TRBJ1-1	TGTGCCAGCAGTGACGGACGGTCCACTGAAGCTTTCTTT	CASSDGRSTEAFF
TRBD2	few	TRBV29-1	11	TRBJ2-7	TGCAGCGTTACGGGGGGTTTCGAGCAGTACTTC	CSVTGGFEQYF
TRBD2	many	TRBV29-1	14	TRBJ2-3	TGCAGCGTAACCGGGACTAGCGGCTGGGATACGCAGTATTTT	CSVTGTSGWDTQYF
-	few	TRBV28	15	TRBJ2-7	TGTGCCAGCAGTTTAGGTCAGGGGCTCCCCTACGAGCAGTACTTC	CASSLGQGLPYEQYF
TRBD2	-	TRBV28	15	TRBJ2-1	TGTGCCAGCAGGAAACCGGGGGGGGGTCAGAATGAGCAGTTCTTC	CASRKPGGGQNEQFF
-	-	TRBV12-3/TRBV12-4	15	TRBJ1-2	TGTGCCAGCAGTTTAGCGAGAGGCCCGCGGAATGGCTACACCTTC	CASSLARGPRNGYTF
-	many	TRBV29-1	14	TRBJ2-3	TGCAGCGTCGTTGGTCGGGGTAGGACAGATACGCAGTATTTT	CSVVGRGRTDTQYF
TRBD1	-	TRBV20-1	15	TRBJ1-6	TGCAGTGCTCCCGGAGGGACAGGCCATAATTCACCCCTCCACTTT	CSAPGGTGHNSPLHF
TRBD2	few	TRBV7-2	15	TRBJ2-7	TGTGCCAGCAGCCTGAGGACTAGCCCTTGGTACGAGCAGTACTTC	CASSLRTSPWYEQYF
TRBD1	many	TRBV20-1	15	TRBJ1-5	TGCAGTGCTACAACCCCGGGACAGGGTTATTCGCCCCAGCATTTT	CSATTPGQGYSPQHF
-	once	TRBV6-2/TRBV6-3	15	TRBJ1-6	TGTGCCAGCAGTTACGCCCAGGGGAAGAATTCACCCCTCCACTTT	CASSYAQGKNSPLHF
-	-	TRBV19	16	TRBJ2-3	TGTGCCAGTAGTTTACTACCGGGAGAACCAACAGATACGCAGTATTTT	CASSLLPGEPTDTQYF
TRBD1	few	TRBV20-1	17	TRBJ2-7	TGCAGTGCTCCGCAATTTGCTGGGACAGGGAACACCTACGAGCAGTACTTC	CSAPQFAGTGNTYEQYF
TRBD2	-	TRBV10-3	17	TRBJ2-7	TGTGCCATCAGTGAGGGGACTAGCGGGGGGAAGCGGTACGAGCAGTACTTC	CAISEGTSGGKRYEQYF
-	few	TRBV6-2/TRBV6-3	15	TRBJ1-5	TGTGCCAGCAGCCAACGACAGGATAGCAATCAGCCCCAGCATTTT	CASSQRQDSNQPQHF
TRBD1	-	TRBV12-3/TRBV12-4	15	TRBJ1-6	TGTGCCAGCAGTTCCTACAGGGGAAATAATTCACCCCTCCACTTT	CASSSYRGNNSPLHF
-	few	TRBV7-2	15	TRBJ1-5	TGTGCCAGCAGCTTAGTGGTGGGAGGGGGTCAGCCCCAGCATTTT	CASSLVVGGGQPQHF
-	-	TRBV7-8	17	TRBJ2-1	TGTGCCAGCAGCTTAGCATCGATAGAGACCTCCTACAATGAGCAGTTCTTC	CASSLASIETSYNEQFF
TRBD2	few	TRBV2	14	TRBJ2-1	TGTGCCAGCACAAAGACTAGCGGGGGTAATGAGCAGTTCTTC	CASTKTSGGNEQFF
-	few	TRBV6-1	15	TRBJ2-7	TGTGCCAGTCGTTCCGGGGTACTTTCCTCCTACGAGCAGTACTTC	CASRSGVLSSYEQYF
TRBD2	-	TRBV7-2	16	TRBJ2-2	TGTGCCAGCAGCATTACTAGCGGGAGTCACACCGGGGAGCTGTTTTTT	CASSITSGSHTGELFF
-	-	TRBV7-9	15	TRBJ2-3	TGTGCCAGCAGCTGGGTCGGGGGGCGGGCAGATACGCAGTATTTT	CASSWVGGRADTQYF
TRBD2	-	TRBV28	16	TRBJ2-1	TGTGCCAGCAGCCCGCTCGGGACTAGCGGGAGAGATGAGCAGTTCTTC	CASSPLGTSGRDEQFF
TRBD2	-	TRBV12-3/TRBV12-4	15	TRBJ2-3	TGTGCCAGCAGTTTTACGGGGGGTCTCGCAGATACGCAGTATTTT	CASSFTGGLADTQYF
-	many	TRBV19	16	TRBJ2-1	TGTGCCAGTAGTATAGATAGCTGGGTACCCGGGAATGAGCAGTTCTTC	CASSIDSWVPGNEQFF
-	few	TRBV6-1	12	TRBJ2-7	TGTGCCAGCAGTCCCCACAGGGAGGAGCAGTACTTC	CASSPHREEQYF
-	many	TRBV11-2	11	TRBJ2-1	TGTGCCAGCAGAGTCCTCAATGAGCAGTTCTTC	CASRVLNEQFF
-	many	TRBV29-1	13	TRBJ2-1	TGCAGCTCCTCGGAGGGCACCTACAATGAGCAGTTCTTC	CSSSEGTYNEQFF
-	many	TRBV12-3/TRBV12-4	14	TRBJ2-3	TGTGCCAGCAGAGTCCGAGCTAGCACAGATACGCAGTATTTT	CASRVRASTDTQYF
-	few	TRBV5-1	13	TRBJ2-3	TGCGCCAGCAGCGTCCGGGGCACAGATACGCAGTATTTT	CASSVRGTDTQYF
-	few	TRBV20-1	14	TRBJ2-5	TGCAGTGCTAGAGATATGGGGGTGGGGGAGACCCAGTACTTC	CSARDMGVGETQYF
TRBD2	few	TRBV3-1	19	TRBJ2-1	TGTGCCAGCAGCCCGCGGACTAGCGGGAGTTTCGGCTCCTACAATGAGCAGTTCTTC	CASSPRTSGSFGSYNEQFF